This is a list of T cell receptor beta chains from one sample in a study of blood T cells in healthy people across ages. TCRdb ran MiXCR on the 5' RACE reads and lists one entry per CDR3 protein. The data show about 1.6 million distinct CDR3 sequences, 30% to 35% seen once. Sequencing input: blood. All receptors derive from a woman younger than 45 in good health. CDR3s include the opening cysteine and the closing phenylalanine or tryptophan. The order of the fields is V gene, J gene, CDR3 protein.

TRBV27,TRBJ2-7,CASRPQSGGSYEQYF
TRBV7-2,TRBJ2-4,CASSLTSGRASGNIQYF
TRBV6-5,TRBJ1-2,CASSSGQGWNGYTF
TRBV20-1,TRBJ2-7,CSAPLSGSYEQYF
TRBV28,TRBJ2-1,CASSLLTGWNEQFF
TRBV5-1,TRBJ2-1,CASCPGAVYNEQFF
TRBV7-9,TRBJ2-5,CASSLTPPWAGETQYF
TRBV6-5,TRBJ2-1,CASSRRWASYNEQFF
TRBV25-1,TRBJ2-1,CASSGLGSQFF
TRBV30,TRBJ1-2,CAWSVGGAGGYTF
TRBV9,.,CASSNTEQAVYEQYF
TRBV6-6,TRBJ2-7,CASRPLAGEGEQYF
TRBV18,TRBJ1-4,CASSPGKGSNEKLFF
TRBV3-1,TRBJ2-1,CASSQDWASGGLSSYNEQFF
TRBV29-1,TRBJ1-2,CSVVGIVYGYTF
TRBV2,TRBJ1-2,CASSLRQANYGYTF
TRBV11-1,TRBJ1-1,CASSSGTSTEAFF
TRBV27,TRBJ1-1,CASSLFPDGPEAFF
TRBV6-1,TRBJ1-5,CASSEWAQSANQPQHF
TRBV3-1,TRBJ2-3,CASSPMTRLAGTDTQYF
TRBV5-1,TRBJ2-2,CASSLSQGHTGELFF
TRBV6-6,TRBJ1-2,CASSFPWRAGGDYGYTF
TRBV24-1,TRBJ2-7,CATSDKPTGEQYF
TRBV20-1,TRBJ1-2,CSARDGALGGYGYTF
TRBV5-5,TRBJ1-4,CASSFRQSVNEKLFF
TRBV11-2,TRBJ2-7,CVSSLDRGISYEQYF
TRBV7-6,TRBJ1-1,CASSPEGESWTEAFF
TRBV14,TRBJ1-2,CTSSQSQGRGYTF
TRBV7-2,TRBJ2-5,CASSQWAGVSQETQYF
TRBV7-2,TRBJ2-7,CASSLRQRYEQYF
TRBV7-3,TRBJ2-1,CASSPLAGNNYNEQFF
TRBV3-1,TRBJ2-3,CASSQETSQVDTQYF
TRBV20-1,TRBJ1-4,CSVDRANGEKLFF
TRBV29-1,TRBJ1-2,CSVDTSTGRGFNYGYTF
TRBV10-3,TRBJ2-1,CAISIEGIDNEQFF
TRBV11-1,TRBJ2-1,CASSPRDRTFSNEQFF
TRBV20-1,TRBJ2-7,CSAVSGSYEQYF
TRBV6-1,TRBJ2-5,CASSEDSTGKETQYF
TRBV20-1,TRBJ2-5,CSACPWGGGVGETQYF
TRBV6-1,TRBJ2-7,CASSDREELAAYEQYF
TRBV10-2,TRBJ2-3,CASSEDYGGRTTDTQYF
TRBV29-1,TRBJ1-2,CSVPVGVGYTF
TRBV6-5,TRBJ1-1,CASRNPGDTEAFF
TRBV28,TRBJ1-2,CASSFLGGSYGYTF